These 7 T cell receptor beta chains were sequenced from one sample in a study of T cells in Graves' hyperthyroidism and ophthalmopathy. TCR beta CDR3 sequences were amplified from RNA transcripts. When the TCR CDR3 underwent first-round RT-PCR, the HTBI primer set was used. MiXCR was run by TCRdb on the multiplex PCR reads, yielding one entry per CDR3 protein. Among a few hundred thousand distinct CDR3 sequences listed, roughly 18% were seen once. Sequenced material: blood. These receptors all stem from a woman aged 18-29 years with Graves' ophthalmopathy.

The rearrangement links TRBV5-5 to TRBJ1-1; unclear D gene. This CDR3 has 15 residues. Per the germline V gene, CDR1 is SGHKS and CDR2 is YYEKEE (reference sequence). V was pared by 4 bases and J by 0 bases, with 13 bases between. CDR3 loop: CASSQTRIMNTEAFF. The CDR3, as DNA: TGTGCCAGCAGCCAAACACGGATAATGAACACTGAAGCTTTCTTT.

This clonotype was detected many times. This chain links TRBV13 with TRBJ1-2, with 12 bases aligning to TRBD1. Germline lookup yields CDR1 PRHDT and CDR2 FYEKMQ (reference sequence). The CDR3 extends over 19 amino acids. The V gene end was trimmed by 0 bases and the J gene end by 4 bases; junction bases not matched to a gene: 12. Here the CDR3 reads CASSLGRAGQGASTYGYTF. CDR3 DNA: TGTGCCAGCAGCTTAGGCCGTGCGGGACAGGGGGCTTCTACCTATGGCTACACCTTC. The entire variable domain, with the rest obtained from reference TRBV13 and TRBJ1-2, is as follows: AAGVIQSPRHLIKEKRETATLKCYPIPRHDTVYWYQQGPGQDPQFLISFYEKMQSDKGSIPDRFSAQQFSDYHSELNMSSLELGDSALYFCASSLGRAGQGASTYGYTFGSGTRLTVV.

This clonotype was counted ten times or more. The chain combines TRBV30 with TRBJ2-7; 9 nucleotides align to TRBD2. The ends lost 1 base at V and 5 bases at J; junction bases unmatched: 6. This CDR3 has 14 residues. Germline loops: CDR1 GTSNPN, CDR2 SVGIG (reference sequence). CDR3 in DNA: TGTGCCTGGAGTGGCCCAGCGGGGGGAAACGAGCAGTACTTC. Residues: CAWSGPAGGNEQYF.

About this clonotype itself: Since a much larger clone is just one base distant, this may be a read error. This sequence joins TRBV15 and TRBJ1-1; a possible D gene is TRBD1 (5 bases). The CDR3 spans 15 residues. Trimming took off 5 bases at V and 6 bases at J, with 19 bases between the two ends. Looked up from germline, CDR1 is LNHNV and CDR2 is YYDKDF (reference sequence). The DNA for the CDR3 is TGTGCCACCAGCGACCAATTAGGGGTAGACGCTGAAGCTTTCTTT. It specifies CATSDQLGVDAEAFF.

Ten or more counts support this clonotype. V gene TRBV11-2 combines with J gene TRBJ2-7, with D perhaps TRBD1 (6 bases). Germline CDR1 and CDR2: SGHAT and FQNNGV. The CDR3 extends over 15 amino acids. V gave up 1 base and J gave up 4 bases, with 14 bases separating them. CDR3 in amino acids: CASSLVLTDRYEQYF. In DNA, the CDR3 is TGTGCCAGCAGCTTAGTCCTGACAGACAGGTACGAGCAGTACTTC.

This chain joins TRBV6-2 or TRBV6-3 and TRBJ1-1; TRBD1 matches at 7 bases. V gave up 0 bases and J gave up 5 bases; unmatched junction bases: 9. The germline CDR1 and CDR2 sequences are MNHEY and SVGEGT. CDR3 length equals 16 residues. The CDR3 coding sequence is TGTGCCAGCAGTTACTCGCCTCTTAACAGGGGAACTGAAGCTTTCTTT. It codes for CASSYSPLNRGTEAFF.

This chain joins TRBV9 and TRBJ1-1; 9 bases are a match to TRBD1. Germline assignment: CDR1 SGDLS and CDR2 YYNGEE. The junction had 2 bases not matched to a gene; V was cut back by 0 bases and J by 8 bases. There are 13 residues in the CDR3. CDR3 sequence (DNA): TGTGCCAGCAGCGTAGAGGACAGGGGAGAAGCTTTCTTT. This codes for CASSVEDRGEAFF.